Sequencing of this T cell receptor beta chain was carried out in a study of OX40 agonist ivuxolimab in advanced cancers. Study at large: In this cohort, patients received ivuxolimab, an agonistic anti-OX40 (CD134) antibody.

Clones were read by immunoSEQ multiplex PCR, and TCRdb kept only the in-frame ones, dropping some. The sample yields some 110,000 clones, about 93% seen once. Patients with a history of autoimmune disease or on systemic immunosuppression were excluded. There are 17 residues in the CDR3. V gave up 3 bases and J gave up 0 bases, with 15 bases separating them. Per germline, CDR1 KGHSH and CDR2 LQKENI. The sequence was collected from an adult with an advanced solid tumor such as melanoma, head and neck, liver or kidney cancer. This sample comprised CD4+ or CD8+ T cells sorted from blood, obtained in a trial of the OX40 agonist ivuxolimab. The V and J genes are TRBV18 and TRBJ1-3; D ambiguous. CDR3 sequence: CASSPAVGRDSGNTIYF. Written as DNA, the CDR3 is TGTGCCAGCTCACCCGCCGTAGGGCGGGACTCTGGAAACACCATATATTTT.